This TCR beta chain was observed in a study of T cell responses to AZD1222 COVID-19 vaccine. TCRdb's copy holds only in-frame clones and misses some; the assay was immunoSEQ multiplex PCR. The sample has approximately 110,000 clones; 91% are singletons. Germline CDR1 LNHDA, CDR2 SQIVND (reference sequence). This CDR3 spans 15 amino acids. The trim removed 5 bases at V and 3 bases at J, leaving 9 bases unmatched. This chain joins TRBV19 and TRBJ1-1, with TRBD1 matching 7 bases. The receptor comes from an adult in good health. Source: peripheral blood, taken on day 0 of AZD1222 vaccination. CDR3 region: CASSLPGTADTEAFF. Written as DNA, the CDR3 is TGTGCCAGTAGTCTCCCCGGGACAGCTGACACTGAAGCTTTCTTT.